The 23 T cell receptor beta chains given below trace back to one sample, sequenced in a study of T cell changes during pregnancy in multiple sclerosis (dated 2019 in TCRdb). Library generation was performed with the immunoSEQ multiplex PCR assay. TCRdb retrieved this table from immuneACCESS and kept in-frame rearrangements only. Not all clones are present; in checked studies, unresolved V genes account for under half, and no reason is known for the remainder. The sample records some 45,000 clones, more than 85% of which are singletons. Under 2% of the sample is held by the ten biggest clonotypes. The sample consisted of CD4+ T cells from peripheral blood mononuclear cells, taken after pregnancy. These receptors were collected from a female donor in good health, enrolled as a control in a pregnancy study.

The J gene is TRBJ2-5, the V gene TRBV2; weak D call: TRBD2 (5 bases). Germline V gene lookup returns CDR1 SNHLY and CDR2 FYNNEI. This CDR3 contains 11 residues. V lost 8 bases and J 3 bases, leaving 7 bases between the germline ends. The CDR3 sequence: CASAEEETQYF. The DNA of the CDR3 is TGTGCCAGCGCGGAGGAAGAGACCCAGTACTTC.

The rearrangement uses TRBV11-2 and TRBJ2-7, with 7 bases identical to TRBD1. The CDR3 runs to 15 residues. V lost 5 bases, J lost 4 bases, and 11 bases stayed unmatched. Germline lookup yields CDR1 SGHAT and CDR2 FQNNGV. The CDR3 region is CASSISGTEAYEQYF. CDR3 in DNA: TGTGCCAGCAGCATATCCGGGACAGAAGCGTACGAGCAGTACTTC. Looking up the rest from reference TRBV11-2 and TRBJ2-7 gives the full variable domain: EAGVAQSPRYKIIEKRQSVAFWCNPISGHATLYWYQQILGQGPKLLIQFQNNGVVDDSQLPKDRFSAERLKGVDSTLKIQPAKLEDSAVYLCASSISGTEAYEQYFGPGTRLTVT.

The V call is TRBV2, the J call TRBJ1-6, with 8 positions matching TRBD1. This CDR3 spans 15 amino acids. The V gene end was trimmed by 1 base and the J gene end by 9 bases; junction bases not matched to a gene: 5. Germline-derived CDR1 and CDR2 are SNHLY and FYNNEI. This CDR3 reads CASSEETGDISPLHF. The DNA for the CDR3 is TGTGCCAGCAGTGAAGAGACAGGGGACATTTCACCCCTCCACTTT. Full variable domain (remainder filled in from reference TRBV2 and TRBJ1-6): EPEVTQTPSHQVTQMGQEVILRCVPISNHLYFYWYRQILGQKVEFLVSFYNNEISEKSEIFDDQFSVERPDGSNFTLKIRSTKLEDSAMYFCASSEETGDISPLHFGNGTRLTVT.

The chain recombines TRBV29-1 with TRBJ1-1; D perhaps matches TRBD1 (6 bases). CDR1 and CDR2 from the germline V gene are SQVTM and ANQGSEA. CDR3 length: 14 amino acids. The V end lost 7 bases, the J end lost 4 bases, and 19 bases lay between the germline ends. The chain's CDR3 is CSATRQDVSTEAFF. CDR3 sequence (DNA): TGCAGCGCGACGAGACAGGATGTGTCCACTGAAGCTTTCTTT.

CDR3 coding DNA: TGTGCCAGCAGCTCTCCGGGACTAGCGGGGGCCTACAATGAGCAGTTCTTC. It codes for CASSSPGLAGAYNEQFF. This rearrangement joins TRBV5-5 to TRBJ2-1, with TRBD2 matching 14 bases. The CDR3 spans 17 residues. The germline V gene encodes CDR1 SGHKS and CDR2 YYEKEE (reference sequence). V shed 3 bases and J 2 bases; nucleotides not matched to a gene: 4.

This sequence joins TRBV28 and TRBJ2-7; possibly TRBD2 for D (5 bases). Between the trimmed V and J ends, which lost 6 bases and 3 bases, there was a span of 15 bases. Germline V gene lookup returns CDR1 MDHEN and CDR2 SYDVKM. The CDR3 sequence is 14 residues long. The CDR3 DNA follows: TGTGCCAGCAGCAGGACTCAAGCACACTACGAGCAGTACTTC. This translates into CASSRTQAHYEQYF.

This rearrangement joins TRBV29-1 to TRBJ2-1; 13 bases are shared with TRBD2. V was pared by 6 bases and J by 4 bases, with 3 bases of the junction left unmatched. The CDR3 is 14 amino acids. The germline V gene has CDR1 SQVTM and CDR2 ANQGSEA. CDR3 protein: CSVRTSGGYNEQFF. The DNA for the CDR3 is TGCAGCGTGAGGACTAGCGGGGGTTACAATGAGCAGTTCTTC.

For the CDR3, the DNA is TGTGCCAGCAGCGCCCTACCAGGGGCCACTAGCACAGATACGCAGTATTTT. It translates to CASSALPGATSTDTQYF. This chain joins TRBV5-4 and TRBJ2-3, with TRBD1 as a possible D gene (6 bases). V gave up 4 bases and J gave up 0 bases, with 18 bases separating them. The germline V gene encodes CDR1 SGHNT and CDR2 YYREEE (reference sequence). This CDR3 region has 17 residues.

This chain joins TRBV15 and TRBJ1-2, with D tentatively TRBD1 (5 bases). Germline V gene sequence: CDR1 LNHNV, CDR2 YYDKDF (reference sequence). The CDR3 consists of 14 residues. V was trimmed by 5 bases and J by 0 bases, leaving 10 bases between them. CDR3 protein: CATSGALANYGYTF. In DNA, the CDR3 is TGTGCCACCAGCGGGGCCCTAGCTAACTATGGCTACACCTTC.

The chain combines TRBV11-2 with TRBJ2-7, with a weak D call TRBD2 (7 bases). CDR3 size: 16 residues. The germline V gene has CDR1 SGHAT and CDR2 FQNNGV. V gave up 5 bases and J gave up 3 bases, with 20 bases separating them. Written as DNA, the CDR3 is TGTGCCAGCAGCCCCCCTGGGGGCGGGGGATACTACGAGCAGTACTTC. It codes for CASSPPGGGGYYEQYF. Full variable domain (outside the CDR3, taken from reference TRBV11-2 and TRBJ2-7): EAGVAQSPRYKIIEKRQSVAFWCNPISGHATLYWYQQILGQGPKLLIQFQNNGVVDDSQLPKDRFSAERLKGVDSTLKIQPAKLEDSAVYLCASSPPGGGGYYEQYFGPGTRLTVT.

Regarding this clone: Other DNA sequences in this specimen translate into the identical CDR3. The rearrangement links TRBV29-1 to TRBJ2-3; D ambiguous. V lost 3 bases and J 1 base, leaving 5 bases between the germline ends. CDR1 is SQVTM and CDR2 is ANQGSEA in the germline V gene. CDR3 length: 12 amino acids. The CDR3 spells CSVDRGTDTQYF. In nucleotides, the CDR3 is TGCAGCGTTGATAGAGGCACAGATACGCAGTATTTT.

V usage is TRBV2 and J usage is TRBJ2-5, with TRBD2 matching over 16 bases. From germline, CDR1 is SNHLY and CDR2 FYNNEI. V shed 5 bases and J 2 bases; nucleotides not matched to a gene: 5. The CDR3 is 17 residues long. CDR3: CASSSGTSGGEQETQYF. Written as DNA, the CDR3 is TGTGCCAGCAGTTCCGGGACTAGCGGGGGGGAACAAGAGACCCAGTACTTC. The complete variable domain, with remaining parts taken from reference TRBV2 and TRBJ2-5, reads EPEVTQTPSHQVTQMGQEVILRCVPISNHLYFYWYRQILGQKVEFLVSFYNNEISEKSEIFDDQFSVERPDGSNFTLKIRSTKLEDSAMYFCASSSGTSGGEQETQYFGPGTRLLVL.

The rearrangement joins TRBV6-1 to TRBJ1-6; 7 positions agree with TRBD1. This CDR3 has 15 amino acids. The V segment lost 4 bases and the J segment 7 bases; nucleotides outside the gene matches: 7. Germline loops: CDR1 MNHNS, CDR2 SASEGT. CDR3 sequence reads: CASSVYGTANSPLHF. CDR3 coding DNA: TGTGCCAGCAGTGTGTACGGGACAGCCAATTCACCCCTCCACTTT.

This rearrangement joins TRBV2 to TRBJ2-7, with D perhaps TRBD1 (6 bases). The CDR3 sequence is 12 residues long. The ends were cut back, 7 bases at V and 2 bases at J, with 9 bases in the middle. Germline CDR1 and CDR2: SNHLY and FYNNEI. CDR3 coding DNA: TGTGCCAGCACAGGGGACGCCTACGAGCAGTACTTC. Translated: CASTGDAYEQYF.

The chain is built from TRBV30 and TRBJ1-5, with a weak D call TRBD1 (6 bases). The CDR3 length is 16 residues. Germline V gene lookup returns CDR1 GTSNPN and CDR2 SVGIG (reference sequence). Between the trimmed V and J ends, which lost 0 bases and 2 bases, there was a span of 14 bases. The CDR3 loop reads CAWSVPGAKGNQPQHF. Written as DNA, the CDR3 is TGTGCCTGGAGTGTACCAGGGGCGAAGGGCAATCAGCCCCAGCATTTT.

The chain combines TRBV4-3 with TRBJ1-2; a weak D match, TRBD1 (6 bases). V was trimmed by 0 bases and J by 4 bases, leaving 9 bases between them. CDR1 is LGHNA and CDR2 is YSLEER in the germline V gene. The CDR3 consists of 14 residues. The CDR3 DNA reads TGCGCCAGCAGCCAAGATAGGGGGTCCTATGGCTACACCTTC. This encodes CASSQDRGSYGYTF.

The chain links TRBV6-6 to TRBJ1-6, with a weak D call TRBD1 (6 bases). The CDR3 runs to 14 residues. With 2 bases removed from V and 9 bases from J, the gap between germline ends came to 11 bases. The germline CDR1 and CDR2 sequences are MNHNY and SVGAGI (reference sequence). DNA of the CDR3: TGTGCCAGCAGTTACGGAGACAGGTTTTCACCCCTCCACTTT. It is translated as CASSYGDRFSPLHF.

This chain connects TRBV11-3 to TRBJ1-3, with no clear D. The CDR3 loop spans 13 amino acids. Trimming stripped 5 bases from V and 4 bases from J, with 9 bases between. Per the germline V gene, CDR1 is SGHNT and CDR2 is YENEEA. CDR3: CASSPGSGNTIYF. The CDR3 DNA is TGTGCCAGCAGCCCAGGATCCGGAAACACCATATATTTT.

This chain joins TRBV10-2 and TRBJ2-7; 10 bases match TRBD1. The CDR3 contains 15 residues. The V gene's germline CDR1 is WSHSY and CDR2 SAAADI. V dropped 6 bases and J dropped 2; count of bases not matched to a gene: 7. The CDR3 DNA follows: TGCGCCAGCAGGAAGGGACAGGGGAACACCTACGAGCAGTACTTC. Amino acid sequence: CASRKGQGNTYEQYF.

CDR3 nucleotide sequence: TGTGCCAGCAGGCCTTCTGCGGGGGGGCCTGAGACCCAGTACTTC. Translated, it gives CASRPSAGGPETQYF. The V and J genes are TRBV6-5 and TRBJ2-5, with TRBD2 matching 9 bases. Germline CDR1 and CDR2: MNHEY and SVGAGI. The CDR3 sequence is 15 residues long. Trimming cost V 6 bases and J 5 bases; bases outside gene matches: 10.

This rearrangement joins TRBV12-5 to TRBJ1-2, with D possibly being TRBD1 (5 bases). The CDR3 consists of 14 residues. Germline CDR1 LGHNT, CDR2 FRNRAP. V gave up 0 bases and J gave up 7 bases, with 12 bases separating them. CDR3: CASGLVPGGAGYTF. CDR3 in DNA: TGTGCTAGTGGTTTGGTTCCCGGAGGGGCTGGCTACACCTTC. Full variable domain (rest looked up from reference TRBV12-5 and TRBJ1-2): DARVTQTPRHKVTEMGQEVTMRCQPILGHNTVFWYRQTMMQGLELLAYFRNRAPLDDSGMPKDRFSAEMPDATLATLKIQPSEPRDSAVYFCASGLVPGGAGYTFGSGTRLTVV.

In DNA form, the CDR3 reads TGCAGTCTCGGTATTAGCTATGGCTACACCTTC. Translated: CSLGISYGYTF. This chain joins TRBV20-1 and TRBJ1-2; D remains unclear. CDR3 length: 11 amino acids. V lost 8 bases and J lost 4, with 11 bases in between. Germline CDR1 DFQATT, CDR2 SNEGSKA (reference sequence).

The chain joins TRBV27 to TRBJ1-6, with a weak D call TRBD1 (5 bases). Trimming left V 7 bases short and J 0 bases short, with 13 bases between. This CDR3 has 16 residues. Germline values: CDR1 MNHEY, CDR2 SMNVEV (reference sequence). The CDR3 sequence: CASTKTVSSYNSPLHF. The CDR3 bases are TGTGCCAGCACCAAGACAGTTAGCTCCTATAATTCACCCCTCCACTTT.